This is a list of T cell receptor beta chains from one sample in a study of T-cell memory formation after mild COVID-19. TCRdb used MiXCR to reprocess the 5' RACE reads, holding one entry per CDR3 protein. The sample gives hundreds of thousands of distinct CDR3 sequences, roughly 15% of which show up once; roughly 21% is in the top ten. Source material: PBMCs or a T cell subset sorted from them (not recorded which). The source is a man between 18 and 35 years old who had mild COVID-19 (a few samples of this study predate the infection). Cell type and time point are not known. Each CDR3 is given with its conserved first and last residue. A D gene is named only where the DNA matches it firmly. For some rows the clone size is stated as once, few or many, or as a class when expanded; others skip it.

v_call: TRBV10-3; d_call: -; j_call: TRBJ2-2; clone_size: -; cdr3_aa: CAISFTVVSAGELFF; cdr3_nt: TGTGCCATCAGCTTCACGGTCGTCAGCGCCGGGGAGCTGTTTTTT
v_call: TRBV6-5; d_call: TRBD1; j_call: TRBJ1-2; clone_size: few; cdr3_aa: CASSYPLAGGRGYTF; cdr3_nt: TGTGCCAGCAGTTACCCCCTGGCAGGGGGCCGTGGCTACACCTTC
v_call: TRBV25-1; d_call: TRBD1; j_call: TRBJ1-2; clone_size: -; cdr3_aa: CASTGGGYGYTF; cdr3_nt: TGTGCCAGTACAGGGGGGGGGTATGGCTACACCTTC
v_call: TRBV28; d_call: -; j_call: TRBJ1-1; clone_size: -; cdr3_aa: CASSFAGTPMNTEAFF; cdr3_nt: TGTGCCAGCAGTTTCGCCGGGACACCTATGAACACTGAAGCTTTCTTT
v_call: TRBV11-2; d_call: -; j_call: TRBJ2-3; clone_size: few; cdr3_aa: CASSLRMRGLADTQYF; cdr3_nt: TGTGCCAGCAGCCTGCGGATGCGGGGCCTTGCAGATACGCAGTATTTT
v_call: TRBV9; d_call: -; j_call: TRBJ2-1; clone_size: few; cdr3_aa: CASSVGEAAYNEQFF; cdr3_nt: TGTGCCAGCAGCGTAGGGGAGGCAGCCTACAATGAGCAGTTCTTC
v_call: TRBV12-3/TRBV12-4; d_call: -; j_call: TRBJ2-3; clone_size: many; cdr3_aa: CASSLSGGRADTQYF; cdr3_nt: TGTGCCAGCAGTTTGTCCGGGGGGCGGGCAGATACGCAGTATTTT
v_call: TRBV14; d_call: TRBD2; j_call: TRBJ2-1; clone_size: many; cdr3_aa: CASSTYLGGGSYNEQFF; cdr3_nt: TGTGCCAGCAGCACCTATTTGGGCGGGGGCTCCTACAATGAGCAGTTCTTC
v_call: TRBV9; d_call: -; j_call: TRBJ1-6; clone_size: few; cdr3_aa: CASSVAGARDSPLHF; cdr3_nt: TGTGCCAGCAGCGTAGCTGGGGCAAGGGACTCACCCCTCCACTTT
v_call: TRBV25-1; d_call: -; j_call: TRBJ1-2; clone_size: -; cdr3_aa: CASSGGGQNGYGYTF; cdr3_nt: TGTGCCAGCAGTGGCGGGGGCCAGAATGGATATGGCTACACCTTC
v_call: TRBV5-1; d_call: -; j_call: TRBJ1-4; clone_size: -; cdr3_aa: CASSSSGGRGEKLFF; cdr3_nt: TGCGCCAGCAGCTCCTCGGGGGGGCGAGGCGAAAAACTGTTTTTT
v_call: TRBV4-1; d_call: -; j_call: TRBJ2-7; clone_size: -; cdr3_aa: CASSHGRMGYEQYF; cdr3_nt: TGCGCCAGCAGCCACGGGCGTATGGGATACGAGCAGTACTTC
v_call: TRBV5-1; d_call: -; j_call: TRBJ1-1; clone_size: few; cdr3_aa: CASSLVAGYNTEAFF; cdr3_nt: TGCGCCAGCAGCTTGGTCGCCGGTTATAACACTGAAGCTTTCTTT
v_call: TRBV6-2/TRBV6-3; d_call: -; j_call: TRBJ1-1; clone_size: many; cdr3_aa: CASSYEEDTEAFF; cdr3_nt: TGTGCCAGCAGTTACGAGGAGGACACTGAAGCTTTCTTT
v_call: TRBV6-2/TRBV6-3; d_call: TRBD1; j_call: TRBJ1-1; clone_size: -; cdr3_aa: CASRGQGWDTEAFF; cdr3_nt: TGTGCCAGCAGGGGACAGGGATGGGACACTGAAGCTTTCTTT
v_call: TRBV19; d_call: -; j_call: TRBJ2-2; clone_size: -; cdr3_aa: CASSPHRMEGGELFF; cdr3_nt: TGTGCCAGTAGTCCCCATAGAATGGAGGGCGGGGAGCTGTTTTTT
v_call: TRBV2; d_call: TRBD1; j_call: TRBJ2-2; clone_size: -; cdr3_aa: CASIRGRGLTGELFF; cdr3_nt: TGTGCCAGCATCCGGGGCAGGGGGCTCACCGGGGAGCTGTTTTTT
v_call: TRBV15; d_call: -; j_call: TRBJ2-5; clone_size: -; cdr3_aa: CATSVRGETQYF; cdr3_nt: TGTGCCACCAGCGTTAGGGGAGAGACCCAGTACTTC
v_call: TRBV7-9; d_call: -; j_call: TRBJ1-1; clone_size: few; cdr3_aa: CASSPSLLNTEAFF; cdr3_nt: TGTGCCAGCAGCCCGAGCCTGCTGAACACTGAAGCTTTCTTT
v_call: TRBV6-5; d_call: TRBD2; j_call: TRBJ2-2; clone_size: few; cdr3_aa: CASSLRGETGELFF; cdr3_nt: TGTGCCAGCAGTTTACGGGGGGAAACCGGGGAGCTGTTTTTT
v_call: TRBV18; d_call: -; j_call: TRBJ2-6; clone_size: few; cdr3_aa: CASSRGPAKEGSGANVLTF; cdr3_nt: TGTGCCAGCTCACGCGGCCCAGCAAAGGAAGGGTCTGGGGCCAACGTCCTGACTTTC
v_call: TRBV7-9; d_call: TRBD1; j_call: TRBJ2-1; clone_size: -; cdr3_aa: CASSRERTGFGNEQFF; cdr3_nt: TGTGCCAGCAGCCGGGAAAGGACAGGGTTTGGTAATGAGCAGTTCTTC